This TCR beta chain was sequenced for a study of blood T cell repertoires in COVID-19. Study-level background: Samples representing acute and convalescent COVID-19 were sourced from the United States, Italy and Spain. T cells, B-cell-depleted T cells, or PBMCs supplied cDNA or gDNA.

How the authors handled the data: The assay estimated nucleated cells by amplifying reference gene primers. Some clones are missing from TCRdb's copy, which holds only in-frame ones; the method was immunoSEQ multiplex PCR. The D gene and trimming were derived from the DNA, and the V and J assignments and clone size from that table. The sample lists around 46,000 clones, 86% seen once, with less than 6.5% in the top ten. J was trimmed by 8 bases and V by 4 bases; bases with no gene match: 5. The CDR3 is made up of 13 amino acids. Per the germline V gene, CDR1 is MNHEY and CDR2 is SVGAGI. This sequence was found in a man aged 35 to 55 with active COVID-19. The chain joins TRBV6-5 to TRBJ2-1; 7 nucleotides agree with TRBD2. Sequencing was carried out using peripheral blood. The CDR3 DNA is TGTGCCAGCAGTTTGGTAGCGGGCGATGAGCAGTTCTTC. Its protein product is CASSLVAGDEQFF.